This T cell receptor (beta chain) was recorded in a study of blood T cells in healthy people across ages. Each donor's blood draw was around 9.2 milliliters of peripheral blood. Each sample yielded at least 7 million isolated PBMCs. General study findings and limits: More naive CD4+ cells and higher diversity marked long-lived donors relative to aged donors. Measured against age, TCR beta diversity per million T cells decreased in a roughly linear manner.

This clonotype has a handful of counts. Its antigen remains unidentified. Next came a second PCR, run for about 7 to 12 cycles, which used a sample-barcoded 5' primer along with a J-beta primer mix. TCRdb re-called the 5' RACE reads through MiXCR, storing one row per CDR3 protein. The sample lists 1.5 million to 2 million distinct CDR3 sequences; roughly 43% were seen once. Germline V gene sequence: CDR1 DFQATT, CDR2 SNEGSKA (reference sequence). This CDR3 spans 10 amino acids. V usage is TRBV20-1 and J usage is TRBJ2-5; D not certain. Judging by the DNA end, TRBJ2-7 fits better; the J call may be wrong. The sequencing sample was made of blood. The TCR sequence derives from a human donor in good health. The CDR3 here is CSVFKTEQYF. DNA for the CDR3: TGCAGTGTTTTTAAAACCGAGCAGTACTTC.